This T cell receptor (beta chain) was observed in a study of cytomegalovirus exposure and HLA in healthy donors. The germline CDR1 and CDR2 sequences are WNHNN and SYGVQD (reference sequence). This CDR3 contains 13 residues. Study-wide results and limits: Productive status was seen about 90% or about 30% of the time for most TCR beta V segments in an earlier analysis.

PCR primers comprised 60 Vbeta and 13 Jbeta primers. TCRdb's copy holds only in-frame clones and misses some; the assay was immunoSEQ multiplex PCR. Its table lists 75,000 to 90,000 clones. Remarks on this clone: Its cognate antigen is unknown.

The sample comprised PBMCs. This TCR came from an older woman in good health and CMV-seronegative. J is TRBJ2-5 and V is TRBV10-1; D unclear. The J call could be wrong; TRBJ2-7 is a better fit for the DNA end. The CDR3 spells CASSESPYYEQYF. The CDR3 DNA reads TGCGCCAGCAGTGAGTCTCCGTACTACGAGCAGTACTTC.